A selection of T cell receptor beta chains follows, all from one sample in a study of CD8+ T cells in alopecia areata. Sequencing used immunoSEQ multiplex PCR; TCRdb keeps in-frame clones, though not all of them. The table lists about 100,000 clones, almost 60% of them singletons. The sample comprised CD8+ T cells sorted from blood. The receptors derive from a human donor in good health. The CDR3 runs from the conserved cysteine through the conserved F or W. The D gene is left open where the match is weak. Clone size is given for some rows only: seen once, a few or many times, or a class if the clone is expanded.

j_gene,abundance,d_gene,v_gene,CDR3aa,CDR3nt
TRBJ2-7,once,.,TRBV13,CASSPNGVLEQYF,TGTGCCAGCAGCCCTAACGGGGTCCTCGAGCAGTACTTC
TRBJ1-2,few,.,TRBV29-1,CSVWTGNYGYTF,TGCAGCGTCTGGACGGGGAACTATGGCTACACCTTC
TRBJ2-4,few,TRBD2,TRBV27,CASSPTSSGGDIQYF,TGTGCCAGCAGTCCGACCTCAAGCGGGGGGGATATTCAGTACTTC
TRBJ2-3,.,TRBD2,TRBV2,CASSSWRGSSDTQYF,TGTGCCAGCAGTAGTTGGCGGGGGTCCTCGGATACGCAGTATTTT
TRBJ2-5,few,TRBD2,TRBV13,CASSLVGRVVAGDLGTQYF,TGTGCCAGCAGCTTAGTTGGCAGGGTCGTAGCGGGGGACTTAGGGACCCAGTACTTC
TRBJ2-1,.,TRBD2,TRBV9,CASSARLAGGYYEQFF,TGTGCCAGCAGCGCCCGACTAGCGGGGGGGTATTATGAGCAGTTCTTC
TRBJ2-7,.,.,TRBV2,CASSEPGNSYEQYF,TGTGCCAGCAGTGAACCGGGGAATTCCTACGAGCAGTACTTC
TRBJ2-7,few,TRBD2,TRBV7-2,CASSFSGGPYEQYF,TGTGCCAGCAGCTTTAGCGGGGGGCCCTACGAGCAGTACTTC
TRBJ1-2,.,.,TRBV13,CASSPRTDGYTF,TGTGCCAGCAGCCCCCGGACAGATGGCTACACCTTC
TRBJ2-5,.,TRBD1,TRBV7-7,CASSPTGWETQYF,TGTGCTAGCAGCCCGACAGGGTGGGAGACCCAGTACTTC
TRBJ2-1,.,TRBD2,TRBV11-2,CASSLRPAGPDDGEQFF,TGTGCCAGCAGCTTACGACCAGCGGGGCCGGATGACGGTGAGCAGTTCTTC
TRBJ1-1,.,.,TRBV6-1,CASSEAWRTEEAFF,TGTGCCAGCAGTGAAGCCTGGAGGACCGAGGAAGCTTTCTTT
TRBJ1-1,few,TRBD1,TRBV5-1,CASSSLDRGSTEAFF,TGCGCCAGCAGCTCGTTGGACAGGGGCAGCACTGAAGCTTTCTTT
TRBJ2-5,.,.,TRBV29-1,CSVEKGVKETQYF,TGCAGCGTTGAAAAGGGGGTGAAGGAGACCCAGTACTTC
TRBJ1-1,few,.,TRBV11-2,CASSQEQGGTEAFF,TGTGCCAGCAGCCAAGAACAAGGGGGCACTGAAGCTTTCTTT
TRBJ2-5,.,.,TRBV13,CASSSGNRETQYF,TGTGCCAGCAGCTCAGGGAATCGAGAGACCCAGTACTTC
TRBJ2-7,.,TRBD1,TRBV6-5,CASYDRGLNEQYF,TGTGCCAGCTATGACAGGGGGCTCAACGAGCAGTACTTC
TRBJ1-2,.,.,TRBV13,CASSSMPGHYGYTF,TGTGCCAGCAGCTCGATGCCGGGACACTATGGCTACACCTTC
TRBJ2-2,.,.,TRBV5-1,CASSLASAHIANTGELFF,TGCGCCAGCAGCTTGGCCTCGGCTCATATAGCGAACACCGGGGAGCTGTTTTTT
TRBJ2-1,.,.,TRBV6-5,CASSKSGSSYNEQFF,TGTGCCAGCAGCAAATCAGGATCCTCCTACAATGAGCAGTTCTTC
TRBJ1-5,.,.,TRBV28,CASSLTSVGSNQPQHF,TGTGCCAGCAGTTTAACTTCGGTCGGTAGCAATCAGCCCCAGCATTTT
TRBJ2-7,few,.,TRBV10-3,CAISESGEQYF,TGTGCCATCAGTGAGTCGGGCGAGCAGTACTTC
TRBJ1-2,.,.,TRBV30,CAWSGASANYGYTF,TGTGCCTGGAGTGGGGCCTCCGCTAACTATGGCTACACCTTC
TRBJ2-7,few,TRBD1,TRBV7-8,CASSNRDRGSYEQYF,TGTGCCAGCAGCAACCGGGACAGGGGTTCCTACGAGCAGTACTTC
TRBJ2-3,.,.,TRBV30,CAWSPGHGVGTDTQYF,TGTGCCTGGAGTCCGGGGCACGGGGTGGGCACAGATACGCAGTATTTT
TRBJ2-5,.,TRBD2,TRBV27,CASKTSGGWETQYF,TGTGCCAGCAAAACTAGCGGGGGGTGGGAGACCCAGTACTTC
TRBJ2-7,.,TRBD2,TRBV2,CASSEGEPGLAFRFSEQYF,TGTGCCAGCAGTGAAGGAGAACCGGGACTAGCGTTTCGGTTTAGCGAGCAGTACTTC